This T cell receptor beta chain was identified during a study of cytomegalovirus exposure and HLA in healthy donors. PCR employed 60 Vbeta and 13 Jbeta primers. Here immunoSEQ multiplex PCR was the method, and the copy in TCRdb shows in-frame clones only, minus some. There are 55,000 to 80,000 clones in the sample; 66% occur only once, and about 20% lies in the top ten. Germline V gene lookup returns CDR1 MGHRA and CDR2 YSYEKL. V was clipped by 4 bases and J by 0 bases; unmatched bases: 6. The CDR3 sequence is 18 residues long. The chain has TRBV4-1 and TRBJ2-2; TRBD2 aligns across 12 bases. The TCR originated in a man in his forties in good health and CMV-seropositive. Sequences were obtained from PBMCs. The DNA of the CDR3 is TGCGCCAGCAGCCCTGAGACTAGCGGGGGACCGAACACCGGGGAGCTGTTTTTT. Its protein product is CASSPETSGGPNTGELFF.